Each of the 32 T cell receptor beta chains below was sequenced from the same sample in a study of blood T cell repertoires in COVID-19. Data came from immunoSEQ multiplex PCR; TCRdb stores just in-frame clones and leaves some out. Of just under 250,000 clones in the sample, around 89% were seen once. The sample consisted of PBMCs or T cells enriched from blood (not recorded which). The receptor source for this set is a woman aged 25 to 39 who had recovered from COVID-19.

The chain employs TRBV4-3 and TRBJ2-1; TRBD2 matches at 11 bases. The CDR3 extends over 19 amino acids. V dropped 0 bases and J dropped 5; count of bases not matched to a gene: 12. Germline assignment: CDR1 LGHNA and CDR2 YSLEER. CDR3 sequence reads: CASSQDWSSGRAIHNEQFF. CDR3 nucleotides: TGCGCCAGCAGCCAAGATTGGAGTAGCGGGAGGGCCATCCACAATGAGCAGTTCTTC.

The chain employs TRBV9 and TRBJ1-5, with a possible D match to TRBD1 (6 bases). The germline gives CDR1 SGDLS, CDR2 YYNGEE. This CDR3 is built from 15 residues. Trimming removed 3 bases from V and 0 bases from J, with 10 bases in between. CDR3 DNA sequence: TGTGCCAGCAGCGGAGAGGGACATAGCAATCAGCCCCAGCATTTT. It translates to CASSGEGHSNQPQHF.

This chain links TRBV6-2 or TRBV6-3 with TRBJ1-2; D remains unclear. The CDR3 consists of 13 residues. Germline CDR1 MNHEY, CDR2 SVGEGT. V was pared by 2 bases and J by 7 bases, with 11 bases between. This chain's CDR3 is CASSYREIGGYTF. The CDR3 region has the DNA TGTGCCAGCAGTTACCGGGAAATCGGTGGCTACACCTTC.

This clone turned up a few times. The chain couples TRBV2 to TRBJ2-7, with 7 bases that match TRBD2. The germline V gene has CDR1 SNHLY and CDR2 FYNNEI. This CDR3 contains 12 residues. V gave up 7 bases and J gave up 3 bases; unmatched junction bases: 3. The CDR3 protein is CASNSGDYEQYF. The CDR3 DNA reads as TGTGCCAGCAACAGCGGGGACTACGAGCAGTACTTC.

The chain links TRBV15 to TRBJ2-1; tentatively, D is TRBD2 (5 bases). The germline CDR1 and CDR2 sequences are LNHNV and YYDKDF (reference sequence). The CDR3 is made up of 13 amino acids. Trimming left V 6 bases short and J 10 bases short, with 16 bases between. CDR3 sequence (DNA): TGTGCCACCAGATATCCCGGGGAAAGAGAGCAGTTCTTC. Its protein is CATRYPGEREQFF.

This clone was observed a few times. The chain couples TRBV6-5 to TRBJ1-5; TRBD1 agrees at 9 bases. V trimming: 8 bases; J trimming: 4 bases; junction bases outside the gene matches: 6. CDR1 is MNHEY, CDR2 SVGAGI, per germline. The CDR3 extends over 14 amino acids. CDR3 nucleotide sequence: TGTGCCAGCGGGGGCGGGACAGGGAATCAGCCCCAGCATTTT. Protein product: CASGGGTGNQPQHF.

The J gene is TRBJ2-7, the V gene TRBV27, with D perhaps matching TRBD1 (5 bases). The V and J ends lost 5 bases and 3 bases respectively, with 14 bases between them. Germline values: CDR1 MNHEY, CDR2 SMNVEV (reference sequence). The CDR3 runs 14 residues. CDR3 sequence (DNA): TGTGCCAGCAGTCCCCGGACAAGTCTCTACGAGCAGTACTTC. Amino acid sequence: CASSPRTSLYEQYF.

The chain couples TRBV3-1 (or the pseudogene TRBV3-2) to TRBJ1-1, with D perhaps TRBD1 (5 bases). This CDR3 has 17 residues. The V end was cut by 1 base, the J end by 0 bases, with 15 bases between. From germline, CDR1 is LGHDT and CDR2 YNNKEL (reference sequence). CDR3 bases: TGTGCCAGCAGCCAAGTGTCGCAGTCAGGGATGAACACTGAAGCTTTCTTT. Its protein product is CASSQVSQSGMNTEAFF.

This chain links TRBV5-1 with TRBJ2-1; TRBD2 aligns across 7 bases. From germline, CDR1 is SGHRS and CDR2 YFSETQ. CDR3 length: 17 residues. The junction had 6 bases not matched to a gene; V was cut back by 0 bases and J by 0 bases. The CDR3 region has the DNA TGCGCCAGCAGCTTGGGGACGCGGACTAGCTCCTACAATGAGCAGTTCTTC. This translates into CASSLGTRTSSYNEQFF.

The chain couples TRBV5-1 to TRBJ1-3; 8 nucleotides agree with TRBD1. The CDR3 is 15 residues long. The ends lost 4 bases at V and 0 bases at J; junction bases unmatched: 3. Germline V gene lookup returns CDR1 SGHRS and CDR2 YFSETQ. The CDR3 spells CASSVTGDSGNTIYF. CDR3 DNA sequence: TGCGCCAGCAGCGTGACAGGGGACTCTGGAAACACCATATATTTT.

The CDR3 DNA is TGTGCCAGCAGTAAAACACAGGGGATCGGTGGCTACACCTTC. Its translation: CASSKTQGIGGYTF. The chain recombines TRBV6-2 or TRBV6-3 with TRBJ1-2; TRBD1 matches at 7 bases. Trimming took 5 bases from V and 7 from J; bases not matched to a gene: 10. The CDR3 length is 14 residues. The V gene's germline CDR1 is MNHEY and CDR2 SVGEGT.

V usage is TRBV11-1 and J usage is TRBJ2-7; D is perhaps TRBD1 (6 bases). Germline CDR1 is SGHAT and CDR2 is FQDESV (reference sequence). The ends were cut back, 5 bases at V and 4 bases at J, with 15 bases in the middle. The CDR3 consists of 14 residues. CDR3 amino acids: CASSARDKPYEQYF. For the CDR3, the DNA is TGTGCCAGCAGCGCTCGGGACAAACCTTACGAGCAGTACTTC.

In this sample, this clone turned up once. The CDR3 DNA follows: TGTGCCAGTAGCCCAGGGTACGAGCAGTACTTC. Translation: CASSPGYEQYF. The chain links TRBV19 to TRBJ2-7; D possibly corresponds to TRBD1 (5 bases). Per germline, CDR1 LNHDA and CDR2 SQIVND (reference sequence). Trimming took 6 bases from V and 4 from J, leaving 7 bases between them. The CDR3 is 11 residues long.

The chain has TRBV5-1 and TRBJ2-1, with 7 bases that match TRBD2. The length of the CDR3 is 15 residues. Germline V gene data show CDR1 as SGHRS and CDR2 as YFSETQ. The V gene end was trimmed by 2 bases and the J gene end by 2 bases; junction bases not matched to a gene: 4. The CDR3 DNA is TGCGCCAGCAGCTTTAGGGCGGGAGCCTACAATGAGCAGTTCTTC. It translates to CASSFRAGAYNEQFF.

The chain joins TRBV3-1 (or the pseudogene TRBV3-2) to TRBJ1-2; TRBD1 matches 7 bases. The CDR3 consists of 13 residues. With 7 bases clipped from V and 4 bases from J, the junction kept 6 bases outside the gene matches. Germline V gene data show CDR1 as LGHDT and CDR2 as YNNKEL (reference sequence). The CDR3 spells CASTRQGGYGYTF. The CDR3 nucleotides are TGTGCCAGCACCCGACAGGGAGGCTATGGCTACACCTTC.

The rearrangement joins TRBV18 to TRBJ1-4; D not resolved. The CDR3 loop spans 17 amino acids. With 2 bases removed from V and 4 bases from J, the gap between germline ends came to 17 bases. Germline V gene data show CDR1 as KGHSH and CDR2 as LQKENI. CDR3 nucleotide sequence: TGTGCCAGCTCACCATCCCACGAATCCATAGTTAATGAAAAACTGTTTTTT. Protein: CASSPSHESIVNEKLFF.

The rearrangement links TRBV6-2 or TRBV6-3 to TRBJ2-6, with 9 bases lining up with TRBD1. The CDR3 has 16 residues. Germline V gene sequence: CDR1 MNHEY, CDR2 SVGEGT. J lost 4 bases, V lost 5 bases, and 6 bases had no gene match. CDR3 DNA sequence: TGTGCCAGCAGTCAGGGGACAGGGCCGGGGGCCAACGTCCTGACTTTC. It codes for CASSQGTGPGANVLTF.

This chain uses TRBV21-1 with TRBJ2-5; the D segment call TRBD2 is taken from the table without a DNA check. TRBV21-1 is described as a pseudogene. The CDR3 runs 17 residues. CDR3 sequence (DNA): TGTGCCAGCAGCACTTCCCCTTTAGCGGGAGTTAGAGAGACCCAGTACTTC. This sequence encodes CASSTSPLAGVRETQYF.

J is TRBJ1-1 and V is TRBV19; TRBD1 agrees at 7 bases. This CDR3 has 17 amino acids. The V gene's germline CDR1 is LNHDA and CDR2 SQIVND (reference sequence). V lost 2 bases, J lost 3 bases, and 12 bases stayed unmatched. The DNA for the CDR3 is TGTGCCAGTAGTATAAGCGCCGGGACAGTAGGCTACACTGAAGCTTTCTTT. Its translation: CASSISAGTVGYTEAFF.

This clone has a single count. V is TRBV19 and J is TRBJ1-2; possibly TRBD1 for D (5 bases). The ends were cut back, 6 bases at V and 7 bases at J, with 15 bases in the middle. The CDR3 spans 13 residues. Germline values: CDR1 LNHDA, CDR2 SQIVND (reference sequence). As DNA, the CDR3 is TGTGCCAGTAGCCCCGGGCAGGGTGGTGGCTACACCTTC. It yields the protein CASSPGQGGGYTF.

The V call is TRBV18, the J call TRBJ2-7; 8 bases line up with TRBD2. V dropped 5 bases and J dropped 2; count of bases not matched to a gene: 11. Per germline, CDR1 KGHSH and CDR2 LQKENI. The CDR3 spans 16 residues. The CDR3 reads CASSGQTSGIAYEQYF. For the CDR3, the DNA is TGTGCCAGCTCAGGCCAAACTAGCGGCATAGCCTACGAGCAGTACTTC.

The CDR3: CASNPVIGGVNTGELFF. In DNA form, the CDR3 reads TGTGCCAGCAACCCCGTTATAGGGGGGGTAAACACCGGGGAGCTGTTTTTT. J is TRBJ2-2 and V is TRBV7-6; weak D call: TRBD2 (7 bases). V gave up 7 bases and J gave up 2 bases, with 20 bases separating them. This CDR3 spans 17 amino acids. Germline-derived CDR1 and CDR2 are SGHVS and FNYEAQ. The whole variable domain, filled in from reference TRBV7-6 and TRBJ2-2, reads GAGVSQSPRYKVTKRGQDVALRCDPISGHVSLYWYRQALGQGPEFLTYFNYEAQQDKSGLPNDRFSAERPEGSISTLTIQRTEQRDSAMYRCASNPVIGGVNTGELFFGEGSRLTVL.

This chain connects TRBV3-1 (or the pseudogene TRBV3-2) to TRBJ1-5; D remains unclear. The CDR3 loop spans 15 amino acids. Germline V CDR1 and CDR2: LGHDT, YNNKEL (reference sequence). Trimming stripped 4 bases from V and 4 bases from J, with 14 bases between. CDR3 in amino acids: CASSLGTDPNQPQHF. CDR3 nucleotides: TGTGCCAGCAGCCTCGGAACAGACCCGAATCAGCCCCAGCATTTT.

V gene TRBV28 combines with J gene TRBJ1-2, with 7 bases that match TRBD1. The CDR3 is 14 amino acids. Per germline, CDR1 MDHEN and CDR2 SYDVKM. J was trimmed by 9 bases and V by 7 bases; bases with no gene match: 14. CDR3 in amino acids: CASTPDVTGRRYTF. DNA of the CDR3: TGTGCCAGCACCCCTGATGTGACAGGGCGACGCTACACCTTC.

This rearrangement joins TRBV19 to TRBJ2-3; 7 bases are a match to TRBD1. There are 14 residues in the CDR3. Germline CDR1 LNHDA, CDR2 SQIVND (reference sequence). Germline trimming cut 7 bases from V and 2 bases from J; bases unmatched to any gene: 6. As DNA, the CDR3 is TGTGCCAGTATGCGAGGACAGGTCACAGATACGCAGTATTTT. This codes for CASMRGQVTDTQYF.

V and J are TRBV4-1 and TRBJ2-6; D might be TRBD2 (5 bases). The length of the CDR3 is 18 residues. Germline V gene data show CDR1 as MGHRA and CDR2 as YSYEKL. The V end lost 0 bases, the J end lost 2 bases, and 14 bases lay between the germline ends. The CDR3 reads CASSQETRGSTGANVLTF. As DNA, the CDR3 is TGCGCCAGCAGCCAAGAGACGAGAGGGAGCACTGGGGCCAACGTCCTGACTTTC.

The chain couples TRBV19 to TRBJ1-6, with D tentatively TRBD1 (5 bases). CDR1 and CDR2 (germline): LNHDA, SQIVND (reference sequence). The CDR3 has 13 amino acids. V was pared by 8 bases and J by 4 bases, with 9 bases between. The CDR3 spells CASEAGYNSPLHF. CDR3 nucleotide sequence: TGTGCCAGTGAAGCAGGGTATAATTCACCCCTCCACTTT.

The V gene is TRBV11-2, the J gene TRBJ2-1; TRBD2 matches at 9 bases. The germline gives CDR1 SGHAT, CDR2 FQNNGV. V shed 1 base, J shed 10 bases, and the junction held 14 bases outside the gene matches. CDR3 length equals 17 residues. The CDR3 sequence: CASSLASSSGTPSEQFF. CDR3 nucleotide sequence: TGTGCCAGCAGCTTAGCCTCATCTAGCGGGACCCCATCAGAGCAGTTCTTC.

This sequence joins TRBV19 and TRBJ1-5; TRBD1 is a possible D gene (6 bases). This CDR3 comprises 16 residues. V gave up 6 bases and J gave up 6 bases, with 21 bases separating them. Germline CDR1 is LNHDA and CDR2 is SQIVND (reference sequence). CDR3 amino acids: CASSKMTGSYGQPQHF. The CDR3 coding sequence is TGTGCCAGTAGCAAAATGACAGGATCTTATGGTCAGCCCCAGCATTTT.

The V gene is TRBV28, the J gene TRBJ1-2, with D uncertain. Trimming took off 5 bases at V and 1 base at J, with 11 bases between the two ends. This CDR3 is built from 14 residues. Germline-derived CDR1 and CDR2 are MDHEN and SYDVKM. Written as DNA, the CDR3 is TGTGCCAGCAGTCCCACCCGGAGTAACTATGGCTACACCTTC. Translating it yields CASSPTRSNYGYTF.

The chain joins TRBV5-5 to TRBJ2-3, with 9 bases fitting TRBD2. The J segment lost 0 bases and the V segment lost 4 bases, leaving 6 bases of the junction unmatched. CDR3 length: 16 amino acids. The V gene's germline CDR1 is SGHKS and CDR2 YYEKEE (reference sequence). CDR3 loop: CASSLRLAESTDTQYF. The CDR3 DNA is TGTGCCAGCAGCCTCCGACTAGCGGAAAGCACAGATACGCAGTATTTT.

The V gene is TRBV11-2, the J gene TRBJ1-2, with D possibly being TRBD1 (5 bases). Germline loops: CDR1 SGHAT, CDR2 FQNNGV. V was pared by 5 bases and J by 1 base, with 17 bases between. The CDR3 loop spans 16 amino acids. CDR3: CASSPLRQQVNYGYTF. CDR3 bases: TGTGCCAGCAGCCCCCTCCGACAGCAAGTTAACTATGGCTACACCTTC.